The source of this T cell receptor (beta chain) is a study of shared clonotypes between healthy human individuals. This clone was detected a few times. Division of CD4+ cells produced a CD45RA+ naive subset and a CD45RA-negative memory subset. Method: immunoSEQ multiplex PCR; TCRdb's copy keeps in-frame clones and lacks some. The sample has about 1.1 million clones, around 77% seen once. The CDR3 sequence is 15 residues long. V trimming: 4 bases; J trimming: 12 bases; junction bases outside the gene matches: 9. Germline V CDR1 and CDR2: SGHRS, YFSETQ. This chain links TRBV5-1 with TRBJ2-1; 14 bases line up with TRBD2. The material sequenced was memory CD4+ T cells from PBMCs. As to subset: CD45RA-negative fraction. This clonotype was sampled from a man aged 18 to 35 in good health. Some clones in this sample may be carry-over from other donors' samples. The CDR3 DNA is TGCGCCAGCAGCCTGGGACTAGCGGGAGTATCGTGGCAGTTCTTC. This gives the protein CASSLGLAGVSWQFF.